The 16 T cell receptor beta chains reported below all come from one sample, sequenced in a study of blood T cell repertoires in COVID-19 (dated by TCRdb to about 2020). The protocol used for the library was the immunoSEQ multiplex PCR assay. TCRdb holds this immuneACCESS table with in-frame rearrangements only. Some clones are missing; in checked studies, unresolved V genes explain under half, and the rest has no known cause. The sample profile shows about 270,000 clones; 85% to 90% of them were found once. Less than 2.5% of the sample is taken by the ten largest. Input material: PBMCs or T cells enriched from blood (not recorded which). The receptors were sampled from a woman aged 18-35 years who had recovered from COVID-19.

The chain links TRBV2 to TRBJ2-1, with no clear D. Germline loops: CDR1 SNHLY, CDR2 FYNNEI. V lost 6 bases, J lost 5 bases, and 5 bases lay in between. This CDR3 is 11 amino acids long. CDR3 in amino acids: CASSSDNEQFF. DNA of the CDR3: TGTGCCAGCAGCTCGGACAATGAGCAGTTCTTC.

This chain uses TRBV12-3 or TRBV12-4 with TRBJ1-5; unclear D gene. The ends were cut back, 1 base at V and 11 bases at J, with 9 bases in the middle. There are 12 residues in the CDR3. The CDR3, as DNA: TGTGCCAGCAGTTTAGGAGTCACCGCCCAGCATTTT. This gives the protein CASSLGVTAQHF.

V gene TRBV5-1 combines with J gene TRBJ1-2, with D tentatively TRBD1 (6 bases). This CDR3 region has 14 residues. With 3 bases removed from V and 8 bases from J, the gap between germline ends came to 17 bases. Germline values: CDR1 SGHRS, CDR2 YFSETQ. The CDR3 loop reads CASSSPGGLIGYTF. The CDR3 bases are TGCGCCAGCAGCTCCCCCGGGGGGCTCATAGGCTACACCTTC. Complete variable domain (other parts from reference TRBV5-1 and TRBJ1-2): KAGVTQTPRYLIKTRGQQVTLSCSPISGHRSVSWYQQTPGQGLQFLFEYFSETQRNKGNFPGRFSGRQFSNSRSEMNVSTLELGDSALYLCASSSPGGLIGYTFGSGTRLTVV.

This chain links TRBV5-8 with TRBJ1-5; 7 bases match TRBD1. V was clipped by 2 bases and J by 0 bases; unmatched bases: 8. There are 17 residues in the CDR3. The germline CDR1 and CDR2 sequences are SGHTS and YDEGEE. The CDR3 nucleotides are TGTGCCAGCAGCTTATGGGGGACAGATATTAGCAATCAGCCCCAGCATTTT. Residues: CASSLWGTDISNQPQHF.

The chain combines TRBV19 with TRBJ1-2; D gene unclear. V lost 5 bases and J 0 bases, leaving 10 bases between the germline ends. The CDR3 has 14 residues. Germline V gene sequence: CDR1 LNHDA, CDR2 SQIVND (reference sequence). This CDR3 reads CASSRRATNYGYTF. Here the CDR3 DNA reads TGTGCCAGTAGTCGGCGGGCAACTAACTATGGCTACACCTTC.

This chain uses TRBV19 with TRBJ1-5; 7 bases match TRBD1. CDR1 is LNHDA and CDR2 is SQIVND in the germline V gene (reference sequence). The CDR3 consists of 15 residues. After removal of 6 bases from V and 6 bases from J, the junction contained 11 bases not matched to a gene. The DNA for the CDR3 is TGTGCCAGTAGCCCGGTCGACAGGGTCACTCAGCCCCAGCATTTT. Translating it yields CASSPVDRVTQPQHF.

This clone was seen more than once but under ten times. The V and J genes are TRBV15 and TRBJ2-1; TRBD2 is a possible D gene (5 bases). This CDR3 is 11 amino acids long. Germline-derived CDR1 and CDR2 are LNHNV and YYDKDF (reference sequence). V lost 11 bases and J lost 6, with 11 bases in between. The CDR3 here is CASGNRNEQFF. The CDR3 DNA sequence: TGTGCCTCCGGGAACCGCAATGAGCAGTTCTTC.

V gene TRBV5-1 combines with J gene TRBJ2-7; 8 bases are a match to TRBD1. Germline V gene sequence: CDR1 SGHRS, CDR2 YFSETQ. J was trimmed by 7 bases and V by 4 bases; bases with no gene match: 13. This CDR3 has 15 residues. Written as DNA, the CDR3 is TGCGCCAGCAGCGTAGACAGGGGCCCCTCTTCGGAGCAGTACTTC. As protein: CASSVDRGPSSEQYF.

The CDR3 DNA sequence: TGTGCCACCAGCAGAGATAGTCAGCCCCAGCATTTT. This encodes CATSRDSQPQHF. J is TRBJ1-5 and V is TRBV15; D is ambiguous. Trimming shortened V by 0 bases and J by 6 bases, and 3 bases separated the two germline ends. CDR1 is LNHNV, CDR2 YYDKDF, per germline (reference sequence). This CDR3 region has 12 residues.

The chain is built from TRBV6-5 and TRBJ2-7; TRBD1 agrees at 7 bases. CDR1 is MNHEY and CDR2 is SVGAGI in the germline V gene. The trim removed 10 bases at V and 5 bases at J, leaving 17 bases unmatched. The CDR3 covers 15 residues. CDR3 loop: CAIDDTGAGSDEQYF. The CDR3 DNA reads TGTGCCATCGATGATACAGGGGCAGGGAGCGACGAGCAGTACTTC.

This clone was counted a single time. The chain is built from TRBV7-9 and TRBJ1-4; D uncertain. Trimming cost V 5 bases and J 2 bases, with 12 bases left between them. The V gene's germline CDR1 is SEHNR and CDR2 FQNEAQ (reference sequence). This CDR3 spans 15 amino acids. Here the CDR3 DNA reads TGTGCCAGCAGCCACAGCGGGGTCACTAATGAAAAACTGTTTTTT. This translates into CASSHSGVTNEKLFF. Full variable domain (rest looked up from reference TRBV7-9 and TRBJ1-4): DTGVSQNPRHKITKRGQNVTFRCDPISEHNRLYWYRQTLGQGPEFLTYFQNEAQLEKSRLLSDRFSAERPKGSFSTLEIQRTEQGDSAMYLCASSHSGVTNEKLFFGSGTQLSVL.

The genes are TRBV29-1 and TRBJ2-1; 10 bases align to TRBD2. The CDR3 has 15 amino acids. Germline CDR1 reads SQVTM; CDR2 reads ANQGSEA. V gave up 3 bases and J gave up 2 bases; unmatched junction bases: 4. This CDR3 is CSVDDSGGTYNEQFF. The CDR3, as DNA: TGCAGCGTTGATGATAGCGGGGGGACCTACAATGAGCAGTTCTTC.

This chain joins TRBV6-5 and TRBJ1-6; D call uncertain. CDR1 is MNHEY, CDR2 SVGAGI, per germline. The CDR3 extends over 15 amino acids. Trimming cost V 6 bases and J 6 bases, with 15 bases left between them. The CDR3 DNA sequence: TGTGCCAGCAGCCTCTACAGCCCTCCTAATTCACCCCTCCACTTT. It translates to CASSLYSPPNSPLHF.

This clone was observed a few times. This chain joins TRBV5-4 and TRBJ1-2, with 9 bases identical to TRBD1. Trimming took 3 bases from V and 3 from J; bases not matched to a gene: 6. CDR1 and CDR2 (germline): SGHNT, YYREEE (reference sequence). The CDR3 totals 15 residues. DNA for the CDR3: TGTGCCAGCAGCTCGAAGAGGACAGGGGACTATGGCTACACCTTC. Encoded protein: CASSSKRTGDYGYTF. The full variable domain, completed using reference TRBV5-4 and TRBJ1-2, is ETGVTQSPTHLIKTRGQQVTLRCSSQSGHNTVSWYQQALGQGPQFIFQYYREEENGRGNFPPRFSGLQFPNYSSELNVNALELDDSALYLCASSSKRTGDYGYTFGSGTRLTVV.

The gene calls are TRBV6-6 and TRBJ1-2, with TRBD1 matching over 9 bases. Germline-derived CDR1 and CDR2 are MNHNY and SVGAGI (reference sequence). The length of the CDR3 is 15 residues. The V and J ends lost 5 bases and 5 bases, in that order; junction bases with no gene match: 9. The CDR3 coding sequence is TGTGCCAGCAGTGACGCCGGGACAGGGAAGTATGGCTACACCTTC. Translated: CASSDAGTGKYGYTF.

The chain links TRBV2 to TRBJ1-5; D remains unclear. V lost 4 bases to trimming and J lost 9 bases, with 10 bases between them. Germline V CDR1 and CDR2: SNHLY, FYNNEI. The CDR3 extends over 12 amino acids. The CDR3 is CASSVGSGPQHF. In nucleotides, the CDR3 is TGTGCCAGCAGTGTGGGCTCAGGGCCCCAGCATTTT.